Listed here are 18 T cell receptor beta chains from one sample, sequenced in a study of OX40 agonist ivuxolimab in advanced cancers. The assay was immunoSEQ multiplex PCR, and TCRdb's table has in-frame clones only and misses some. Found here are around 35,000 clones, under 85% of them singletons; the top ten hold around 10%. Sequences were derived from CD4+ or CD8+ T cells sorted from blood, sampled in a trial of the OX40 agonist ivuxolimab. These receptors came from an adult with an advanced solid tumor such as melanoma, head and neck, liver or kidney cancer.

The rearrangement links TRBV7-9 to TRBJ2-1; no definite D call. The V gene's germline CDR1 is SEHNR and CDR2 FQNEAQ (reference sequence). The germline V and J ends were trimmed by 2 bases and 9 bases, with 11 bases remaining between them. The CDR3 has 13 residues. CDR3 in amino acids: CASSLRFLSEQFF. DNA for the CDR3: TGTGCCAGCAGCTTAAGATTTTTGAGTGAGCAGTTCTTC.

This CDR3 reads CASSEFIYNEQFF. The CDR3 DNA follows: TGTGCCAGCAGTGAGTTCATTTACAATGAGCAGTTCTTC. The chain joins TRBV6-4 to TRBJ2-1; D unresolved. V lost 3 bases and J 4 bases, leaving 7 bases between the germline ends. The germline gives CDR1 MRHNA, CDR2 SNTAGT. The CDR3 contains 13 residues.

This clone came up once. The rearrangement uses TRBV9 and TRBJ1-2, with D unclear. V was shortened by 4 bases and J by 8 bases, with 18 bases between the two germline ends. The germline V gene encodes CDR1 SGDLS and CDR2 YYNGEE. This CDR3 region has 14 residues. DNA of the CDR3: TGTGCCAGCAGCTCCGACAACCGGGGAAAAGGCTACACCTTC. Encoded protein: CASSSDNRGKGYTF. The complete variable domain, with remaining parts taken from reference TRBV9 and TRBJ1-2, reads DSGVTQTPKHLITATGQRVTLRCSPRSGDLSVYWYQQSLDQGLQFLIQYYNGEERAKGNILERFSAQQFPDLHSELNLSSLELGDSALYFCASSSDNRGKGYTFGSGTRLTVV.

The chain recombines TRBV6-1 with TRBJ1-2, with D possibly matching TRBD1 (6 bases). Germline-derived CDR1 and CDR2 are MNHNS and SASEGT. CDR3 size: 14 residues. V gave up 7 bases and J gave up 0 bases, with 12 bases separating them. The DNA of the CDR3 is TGTGCCAGCATCCCAACAGGGACTAACTATGGCTACACCTTC. Translating gives CASIPTGTNYGYTF.

J is TRBJ1-5 and V is TRBV5-5; 8 bases are shared with TRBD1. The CDR3 has 19 residues. Germline V lookup: CDR1 SGHKS, CDR2 YYEKEE (reference sequence). Losses at the gene ends were 4 bases for V and 2 bases for J; bases not matched to a gene: 17. Written as DNA, the CDR3 is TGTGCCAGCAGCCCGTATACCGTTCAACAGGGACAGGGCAATCAGCCCCAGCATTTT. Amino acids: CASSPYTVQQGQGNQPQHF.

The rearrangement uses TRBV10-3 and TRBJ1-1, with TRBD1 matching 7 bases. Unmatched junction bases numbered 4, after V lost 2 bases and J lost 1 base. Germline V CDR1 and CDR2: ENHRY, SYGVKD. The CDR3 is 15 residues long. CDR3 residues: CAISELQGPNTEAFF. CDR3 coding DNA: TGTGCCATCAGTGAGCTACAGGGGCCGAACACTGAAGCTTTCTTT.

J is TRBJ1-4 and V is TRBV28, with 7 bases fitting TRBD1. The CDR3 length is 15 residues. With V trimmed by 6 bases and J by 8 bases, 12 bases remained unmatched. From germline, CDR1 is MDHEN and CDR2 SYDVKM. In nucleotides, the CDR3 is TGTGCCAGCAGGGGGGGCACAGGGGCCCGGGAAAAACTGTTTTTT. Its protein is CASRGGTGAREKLFF.

As DNA, the CDR3 is TGTGCCAGCAGCGTAGCGACTGGGGAGGGTGAAAAACTGTTTTTT. This translates into CASSVATGEGEKLFF. The rearrangement links TRBV9 to TRBJ1-4; D is unresolved. Per germline, CDR1 SGDLS and CDR2 YYNGEE. Trimming removed 0 bases at V and 7 bases at J, with 13 bases between. The CDR3 is 15 residues long.

The J gene is TRBJ2-7, the V gene TRBV5-1; TRBD1 might be the D (6 bases). Germline CDR1 is SGHRS and CDR2 is YFSETQ. V gave up 1 base and J gave up 7 bases, with 21 bases separating them. This CDR3 contains 16 residues. CDR3 coding DNA: TGCGCCAGCAGCTTGTCTCTGGACAGCCTCTTAAGGGAGCAGTACTTC. Protein: CASSLSLDSLLREQYF.

This clone was counted only a few times. This chain uses TRBV23-1 with TRBJ1-2; unclear D gene. TRBV23-1 is marked as an open reading frame, function uncertain. The CDR3 runs 15 residues. Trimming removed 0 bases at V and 6 bases at J, with 14 bases between. CDR3 DNA: TGCGCCAGCAGTCAATCCGGGTCCATGTACCATGGCTACACCTTC. Translation gives CASSQSGSMYHGYTF.

The V and J genes are TRBV9 and TRBJ1-2; D is unresolved. Germline V gene data show CDR1 as SGDLS and CDR2 as YYNGEE. The V end was cut by 0 bases, the J end by 2 bases, with 5 bases between. The CDR3 has 13 amino acids. The CDR3 here is CASSVVGNYGYTF. The CDR3 DNA reads TGTGCCAGCAGCGTAGTAGGGAACTATGGCTACACCTTC.

The chain uses TRBV10-3 and TRBJ1-1; TRBD1 agrees at 10 bases. Germline loops: CDR1 ENHRY, CDR2 SYGVKD. The junction had 5 bases not matched to a gene; V was cut back by 6 bases and J by 4 bases. The CDR3 totals 14 residues. CDR3 coding DNA: TGTGCCATCAGGACAGGGGGCGCGTCCACTGAAGCTTTCTTT. This translates into CAIRTGGASTEAFF.

The chain employs TRBV6-5 and TRBJ2-5, with D possibly TRBD1 on 7 matching bases. Trimming removed 2 bases from V and 2 bases from J, with 12 bases in between. CDR3 length equals 15 residues. Germline values: CDR1 MNHEY, CDR2 SVGAGI. Here the CDR3 reads CASSYGGTVQETQYF. The CDR3 DNA sequence: TGTGCCAGCAGTTACGGGGGGACAGTACAAGAGACCCAGTACTTC.

The rearrangement links TRBV27 to TRBJ1-6; the D is unclear. V was trimmed by 5 bases and J by 0 bases, leaving 20 bases between them. The germline V gene encodes CDR1 MNHEY and CDR2 SMNVEV (reference sequence). The CDR3 totals 19 residues. The CDR3 DNA follows: TGTGCCAGCAGTATCACCCCACCGGACCGGAGCTCCTATAATTCACCCCTCCACTTT. Its protein is CASSITPPDRSSYNSPLHF.

V usage is TRBV6-5 and J usage is TRBJ2-7; no reliable D call. Trimming cost V 3 bases and J 2 bases, with 8 bases left between them. Germline CDR1 reads MNHEY; CDR2 reads SVGAGI. The CDR3 loop spans 13 amino acids. CDR3 protein: CASSYGSTYEQYF. DNA of the CDR3: TGTGCCAGCAGTTATGGCAGCACCTACGAGCAGTACTTC.

The CDR3 sequence is CASSQGSVGGDKETQYF. The CDR3 bases are TGTGCCAGCAGCCAAGGATCGGTCGGGGGGGACAAAGAGACCCAGTACTTC. This chain uses TRBV4-2 with TRBJ2-5, with 8 bases that match TRBD2. V lost 1 base to trimming and J lost 3 bases; unmatched junction nucleotides: 10. Germline-derived CDR1 and CDR2 are LGHNA and YNFKEQ. The CDR3 spans 17 residues.

The rearrangement uses TRBV2 and TRBJ1-1; D not resolved. The CDR3 is 11 residues long. Deletions cut 7 bases from V and 5 bases from J, with 8 bases between. The germline CDR1 and CDR2 sequences are SNHLY and FYNNEI. CDR3 sequence (DNA): TGTGCCAGCAAGGATGGGACTGAAGCTTTCTTT. Amino acids: CASKDGTEAFF.

The chain links TRBV18 to TRBJ1-4; tentatively, D is TRBD1 (5 bases). The V gene's germline CDR1 is KGHSH and CDR2 LQKENI. The CDR3 sequence is 15 residues long. With 2 bases removed from V and 3 bases from J, the gap between germline ends came to 10 bases. This CDR3 reads CASSPAVGANEKLFF. CDR3 DNA: TGTGCCAGCTCACCAGCGGTGGGGGCTAATGAAAAACTGTTTTTT.